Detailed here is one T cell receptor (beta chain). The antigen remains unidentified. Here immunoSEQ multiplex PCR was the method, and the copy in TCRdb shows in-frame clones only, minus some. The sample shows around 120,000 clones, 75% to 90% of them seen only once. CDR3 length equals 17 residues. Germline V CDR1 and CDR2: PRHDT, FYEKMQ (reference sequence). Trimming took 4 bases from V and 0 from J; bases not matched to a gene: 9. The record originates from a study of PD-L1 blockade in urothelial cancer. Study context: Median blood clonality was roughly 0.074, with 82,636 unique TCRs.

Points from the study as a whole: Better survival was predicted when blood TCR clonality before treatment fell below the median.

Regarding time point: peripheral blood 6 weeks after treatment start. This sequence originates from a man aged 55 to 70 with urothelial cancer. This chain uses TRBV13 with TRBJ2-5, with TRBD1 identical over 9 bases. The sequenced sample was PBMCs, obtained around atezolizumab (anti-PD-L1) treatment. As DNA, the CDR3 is TGTGCCAGCAGCTCATACCTCACAGGGGGCTACCAAGAGACCCAGTACTTC. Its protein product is CASSSYLTGGYQETQYF.